The clone carrying this T cell receptor (beta chain) was observed at least ten times. V shed 0 bases, J shed 5 bases, and the junction held 2 bases outside the gene matches. Germline values: CDR1 DFQATT, CDR2 SNEGSKA (reference sequence). The CDR3 runs to 13 residues. In TCRdb, the RT-PCR reads were re-called with MiXCR into one record per CDR3 protein. The table lists about 960,000 distinct CDR3 sequences, about a sixth of them singletons. This entry is derived from a study of patients and donors after allogeneic stem cell transplantation. Sequenced: blood, either unsorted or a sorted T cell fraction (not recorded which). This chain uses TRBV20-1 with TRBJ2-3, with 7 bases matching TRBD2. The source of this sequence is a human donor who was either an allogeneic HSCT recipient or a stem cell or donor lymphocyte infusion donor (not recorded which). It is not recorded whose cells these are; they may come from a transplant donor. CDR3 in amino acids: CSARDQRGDTQYF. The CDR3 DNA reads as TGCAGTGCTAGAGATCAGCGGGGAGATACGCAGTATTTT.